The 15 T cell receptor beta chains below come from one sample, sequenced in a study of OX40 agonist ivuxolimab in advanced cancers. This table comes from immunoSEQ multiplex PCR, and its TCRdb copy is limited to in-frame clones, with some not included. The table has fewer than 60,000 clones, 70% to 80% seen once. Sequenced here: CD4+ or CD8+ T cells sorted from blood, sampled in a trial of the OX40 agonist ivuxolimab. All receptors derive from an adult with an advanced solid tumor such as melanoma, head and neck, liver or kidney cancer.

V is TRBV5-1 and J is TRBJ1-6, with unresolved D. Trimming took off 2 bases at V and 0 bases at J, with 15 bases between the two ends. The CDR3 extends over 18 amino acids. From germline, CDR1 is SGHRS and CDR2 YFSETQ. CDR3 in DNA: TGCGCCAGCAGCTTCAATACTCGTGCGGGCTCCTATAATTCACCCCTCCACTTT. It translates to CASSFNTRAGSYNSPLHF.

The chain joins TRBV5-1 to TRBJ2-5; the D is unclear. V was clipped by 3 bases and J by 5 bases, with 11 bases between them. The CDR3 covers 13 residues. Germline lookup yields CDR1 SGHRS and CDR2 YFSETQ. The CDR3 reads CASSSGQVETQYF. The CDR3 DNA follows: TGCGCCAGCAGCTCCGGTCAGGTGGAGACCCAGTACTTC.

V is TRBV2 and J is TRBJ2-1; D is unresolved. V lost 0 bases and J 5 bases, leaving 8 bases between the germline ends. There are 14 residues in the CDR3. Per the germline V gene, CDR1 is SNHLY and CDR2 is FYNNEI. In DNA form, the CDR3 reads TGTGCCAGCAGTGAAGCGGGTCGCAACAATGAGCAGTTCTTC. Its translation: CASSEAGRNNEQFF.

V gene TRBV19 combines with J gene TRBJ1-3; D perhaps matches TRBD1 (5 bases). The CDR3 is made up of 15 amino acids. Trimming pared 5 bases from V and 0 bases from J, leaving 11 bases between. Germline V lookup: CDR1 LNHDA, CDR2 SQIVND (reference sequence). In DNA, the CDR3 is TGTGCCAGTAGTCGGGACGGGGACTCTGGAAACACCATATATTTT. Translated: CASSRDGDSGNTIYF.

This rearrangement joins TRBV5-1 to TRBJ2-7; weak D call: TRBD1 (6 bases). From germline, CDR1 is SGHRS and CDR2 YFSETQ. V lost 5 bases and J 6 bases, leaving 15 bases between the germline ends. This CDR3 has 13 residues. The CDR3 loop reads CASRERGLGEQYF. DNA of the CDR3: TGCGCCAGCAGGGAAAGGGGGTTGGGCGAGCAGTACTTC.

This sequence joins TRBV7-3 and TRBJ2-3; D remains ambiguous. Deletions cut 2 bases from V and 2 bases from J, with 8 bases between. Germline CDR1 reads SGHTA; CDR2 reads FQGTGA. The CDR3 has 14 amino acids. The CDR3 DNA is TGTGCCAGCAGCTTATTAGGCACCACAGATACGCAGTATTTT. Translated: CASSLLGTTDTQYF.

The sample holds one count of this clone. The CDR3 nucleotides read TGTGCCAGCAGCGTAGGGTTGATCACAGGCAGAAACACTGAAGCTTTCTTT. As protein: CASSVGLITGRNTEAFF. This sequence joins TRBV9 and TRBJ1-1, with D possibly being TRBD1 (5 bases). V was shortened by 0 bases and J by 2 bases, with 17 bases between the two germline ends. Per the germline V gene, CDR1 is SGDLS and CDR2 is YYNGEE. The CDR3 length is 17 residues.

This chain uses TRBV5-1 with TRBJ2-7, with D perhaps matching TRBD1 (5 bases). Germline V gene lookup returns CDR1 SGHRS and CDR2 YFSETQ. V lost 0 bases, J lost 0 bases, and 10 bases lay in between. The CDR3 length is 15 residues. CDR3 sequence (DNA): TGCGCCAGCAGCTTGGGGCAGGGTCCCTCCTACGAGCAGTACTTC. Translation gives CASSLGQGPSYEQYF.

The chain carries TRBV10-3 and TRBJ1-1; possibly TRBD1 for D (5 bases). Trimming stripped 4 bases from V and 1 base from J, with 13 bases between. Germline CDR1 is ENHRY and CDR2 is SYGVKD. The CDR3 length is 15 residues. The CDR3 spells CAISGPPGGNTEAFF. As DNA, the CDR3 is TGTGCCATCAGTGGTCCTCCGGGGGGGAACACTGAAGCTTTCTTT.

The V and J genes are TRBV27 and TRBJ1-3; 7 bases fit TRBD1. Trimming removed 6 bases from V and 2 bases from J; junction bases left unmatched: 7. Germline V gene data show CDR1 as MNHEY and CDR2 as SMNVEV (reference sequence). The CDR3 spans 15 residues. CDR3 region: CASRKDRVAGNTIYF. The DNA for the CDR3 is TGTGCCAGCAGAAAAGACAGGGTGGCTGGAAACACCATATATTTT.

This clone was seen a single time. The chain combines TRBV10-2 with TRBJ2-3; 10 bases are a match to TRBD1. CDR1 WSHSY and CDR2 SAAADI come from the germline V gene. With V trimmed by 8 bases and J by 4 bases, 3 bases remained unmatched. This CDR3 is built from 13 residues. The CDR3 DNA is TGCGCCAGCCTGGACAGGGGGGCAGATACGCAGTATTTT. Encoded protein: CASLDRGADTQYF.

This clone was counted once. The chain combines TRBV7-2 with TRBJ1-2; TRBD1 aligns across 7 bases. CDR3 length equals 15 residues. Germline V CDR1 and CDR2: SGHTA, FQGNSA. V was clipped by 8 bases and J by 5 bases; unmatched bases: 14. CDR3: CASGLYRTGVYGYTF. CDR3 DNA: TGTGCCAGCGGCCTCTACCGGACAGGAGTATATGGCTACACCTTC.

This sequence joins TRBV5-1 and TRBJ2-1, with 9 positions matching TRBD2. Trimming cost V 4 bases and J 5 bases; bases outside gene matches: 10. The CDR3 contains 16 residues. Per germline, CDR1 SGHRS and CDR2 YFSETQ. The CDR3 reads CASSPPTGTSNNEQFF. Written as DNA, the CDR3 is TGCGCCAGCAGCCCCCCCACCGGGACTAGCAACAATGAGCAGTTCTTC.

The chain is built from TRBV4-2 and TRBJ1-2; D is unresolved. Germline assignment: CDR1 LGHNA and CDR2 YNFKEQ. V was pared by 4 bases and J by 5 bases, with 17 bases between. This CDR3 spans 15 amino acids. Here the CDR3 DNA reads TGTGCCAGCAGCCTTCGACATCAGGCGGCGTATGGCTACACCTTC. Translated, it gives CASSLRHQAAYGYTF.

The chain links TRBV19 to TRBJ2-7; 7 nucleotides match TRBD1. Germline V gene data show CDR1 as LNHDA and CDR2 as SQIVND (reference sequence). Losses at the gene ends were 7 bases for V and 1 base for J; bases not matched to a gene: 13. There are 16 residues in the CDR3. The CDR3 region is CASTPGWGQQSYEQYF. Here the CDR3 DNA reads TGTGCCAGTACCCCAGGGTGGGGACAGCAATCCTACGAGCAGTACTTC.